The T cell receptor (beta chain) described here comes from a study of PD-1 blockade in classical Hodgkin lymphoma. Libraries were prepared by immunoSEQ multiplex PCR; TCRdb keeps only in-frame clonotypes and omits some of them. The sample records 25,000 to 30,000 clones, 78% being singletons. Relapses following autologous stem cell transplantation were seen in all patients, with brentuximab vedotin exposure varying. This CDR3 region has 12 residues. Trimming left V 1 base short and J 5 bases short, with 3 bases between. Per germline, CDR1 SGHVS and CDR2 FNYEAQ. This clone showed up just once. Here the sequenced sample was peripheral blood mononuclear cells (PBMCs), taken before the second cycle of nivolumab. This receptor was obtained from a human donor with classical Hodgkin lymphoma. This chain uses TRBV7-6 with TRBJ2-1, with D hard to call. The CDR3 bases are TGTGCCAGCAGCTTAGGTAACAATGAGCAGTTCTTC. This translates into CASSLGNNEQFF.